The 27 T cell receptor beta chains below come from one sample, sequenced in a study of blood T cell repertoires in COVID-19. Produced via immunoSEQ multiplex PCR; TCRdb's table is partial and in-frame only. This table holds 130,000 to 150,000 clones, around 81% found once. The sample comprised peripheral blood. The receptors were gathered from a human donor with acute or convalescent COVID-19. The donor label of this sample is uncertain.

This clone was observed a single time. The V call is TRBV7-9, the J call TRBJ2-7; D not resolved. The CDR3 is 14 residues long. The germline V gene has CDR1 SEHNR and CDR2 FQNEAQ (reference sequence). The V and J ends lost 2 bases and 0 bases respectively, with 8 bases between them. CDR3 DNA: TGTGCCAGCAGCTTAAAACCGGGCTCCTACGAGCAGTACTTC. It yields the protein CASSLKPGSYEQYF. Using reference TRBV7-9 and TRBJ2-7 for the parts outside the CDR3, the full variable domain is DTGVSQNPRHKITKRGQNVTFRCDPISEHNRLYWYRQTLGQGPEFLTYFQNEAQLEKSRLLSDRFSAERPKGSFSTLEIQRTEQGDSAMYLCASSLKPGSYEQYFGPGTRLTVT.

The table lists this clone with many counts. The V gene is TRBV14, the J gene TRBJ1-2, with D unclear. The V gene lost 4 bases and the J gene lost 4 bases, with 13 bases spanning the gap. The CDR3 extends over 14 amino acids. Germline loops: CDR1 SGHDN, CDR2 FVKESK. CDR3 DNA sequence: TGTGCCAGCAGCCCCTCGAGGGATTCCTATGGCTACACCTTC. The encoded protein is CASSPSRDSYGYTF.

The chain uses TRBV5-4 and TRBJ1-1; 8 positions match TRBD1. The length of the CDR3 is 14 residues. V lost 5 bases and J lost 1; bases outside the gene matches: 4. Germline lookup yields CDR1 SGHNT and CDR2 YYREEE (reference sequence). In nucleotides, the CDR3 is TGTGCCAGCAGGTCGCAGGGGGCGAACACTGAAGCTTTCTTT. Protein product: CASRSQGANTEAFF.

This clone was recorded a few times. The CDR3 DNA reads as TGTGCCAGCAGCCTCGGACTAGCCAGATCTACGCAGTATTTT. This sequence encodes CASSLGLARSTQYF. The V gene is TRBV13, the J gene TRBJ2-3, with 8 bases identical to TRBD2. Germline CDR1 and CDR2: PRHDT and FYEKMQ (reference sequence). The CDR3 has 14 amino acids. The V segment lost 5 bases and the J segment 8 bases; nucleotides outside the gene matches: 9.

The chain links TRBV24-1 to TRBJ2-1, with TRBD1 as a possible D gene (7 bases). Trimming shortened V by 3 bases and J by 6 bases, and 17 bases separated the two germline ends. Per germline, CDR1 KGHDR and CDR2 SFDVKD. The length of the CDR3 is 16 residues. The CDR3, as DNA: TGTGCCACCAGTGATCAGGGGGGAAAGGTGGGCAATGAGCAGTTCTTC. Translation gives CATSDQGGKVGNEQFF.

The chain employs TRBV14 and TRBJ1-2, with unresolved D. The V and J ends lost 4 bases and 3 bases respectively, with 12 bases between them. Germline CDR1 reads SGHDN; CDR2 reads FVKESK. CDR3 length: 14 amino acids. The CDR3 loop reads CASSRRASDYGYTF. The CDR3 nucleotides read TGTGCCAGCAGCCGACGTGCTAGCGACTATGGCTACACCTTC.

The rearrangement joins TRBV6-5 to TRBJ2-5; TRBD2 matches 14 bases. The trim removed 5 bases at V and 5 bases at J, leaving 4 bases unmatched. From germline, CDR1 is MNHEY and CDR2 SVGAGI. The CDR3 is made up of 15 amino acids. The CDR3 DNA sequence: TGTGCCAGCAGTCGACTAGCGGGGGGGCCGGAGACCCAGTACTTC. Protein: CASSRLAGGPETQYF.

The chain joins TRBV7-8 to TRBJ1-1; 7 positions agree with TRBD1. Germline V lookup: CDR1 SGHVS, CDR2 FQNEAQ. V lost 1 base to trimming and J lost 8 bases; unmatched junction nucleotides: 1. The CDR3 covers 12 residues. The CDR3 DNA is TGTGCCAGCAGCTTAGGAGGGGGCGAAGCTTTCTTT. Translating gives CASSLGGGEAFF.

J is TRBJ1-5 and V is TRBV4-1; the D gene is possibly TRBD1 (6 bases). The CDR3 extends over 18 amino acids. Trimming stripped 2 bases from V and 1 base from J, with 18 bases between. Germline CDR1 MGHRA, CDR2 YSYEKL. Here the CDR3 reads CASSQRSLQGGSNQPQHF. The CDR3 DNA is TGCGCCAGCAGCCAACGATCCCTACAGGGTGGGAGCAATCAGCCCCAGCATTTT.

The CDR3 protein is CASSTNRVTEAFF. The CDR3 DNA follows: TGTGCCAGTAGTACTAACAGGGTCACTGAAGCTTTCTTT. The chain employs TRBV19 and TRBJ1-1; possibly TRBD1 for D (6 bases). The CDR3 extends over 13 amino acids. The V gene lost 4 bases and the J gene lost 4 bases, with 10 bases spanning the gap. Germline V lookup: CDR1 LNHDA, CDR2 SQIVND (reference sequence).

The chain has TRBV4-1 and TRBJ2-5; TRBD1 aligns across 9 bases. Per germline, CDR1 MGHRA and CDR2 YSYEKL. J was trimmed by 5 bases and V by 5 bases; bases with no gene match: 6. The CDR3 is 14 residues long. CDR3 in DNA: TGCGCCAGCAGCTCTCGGACAGGGGACGAGACCCAGTACTTC. This sequence encodes CASSSRTGDETQYF.

This clone was seen a handful of times. The chain combines TRBV6-5 with TRBJ1-6; no clear D. Per the germline V gene, CDR1 is MNHEY and CDR2 is SVGAGI. This CDR3 is built from 14 residues. Between the trimmed V and J ends, which lost 3 bases and 8 bases, there was a span of 11 bases. In nucleotides, the CDR3 is TGTGCCAGCAGTTATCTCCTCCGGGATTCACCCCTCCACTTT. Its translation: CASSYLLRDSPLHF.

The V and J genes are TRBV6-5 and TRBJ1-1; a weak D match, TRBD1 (5 bases). Germline lookup yields CDR1 MNHEY and CDR2 SVGAGI. The CDR3 runs 14 residues. Trimming pared 5 bases from V and 4 bases from J, leaving 14 bases between. CDR3 in DNA: TGTGCCAGCAGTAGTCAGGGTATATCCACTGAAGCTTTCTTT. Translating gives CASSSQGISTEAFF.

In its sample, this clone was seen once. The V gene is TRBV18, the J gene TRBJ1-1, with 8 bases fitting TRBD1. With 0 bases clipped from V and 5 bases from J, the junction kept 2 bases outside the gene matches. Germline V gene data show CDR1 as KGHSH and CDR2 as LQKENI. This CDR3 comprises 14 residues. The CDR3 loop is CASSPPGDRTEAFF. The CDR3 DNA sequence: TGTGCCAGCTCACCACCGGGGGACAGGACTGAAGCTTTCTTT.

The chain has TRBV27 and TRBJ1-5, with D hard to call. This CDR3 is 13 amino acids long. The germline V gene encodes CDR1 MNHEY and CDR2 SMNVEV (reference sequence). Trimming pared 4 bases from V and 7 bases from J, leaving 11 bases between. The CDR3 DNA reads TGTGCCAGCAGTTCTCTACCCAACCAGCCCCAGCATTTT. The encoded protein is CASSSLPNQPQHF.

This clone has just one count. J is TRBJ1-1 and V is TRBV30; D gene unclear. The CDR3 has 16 amino acids. V gave up 2 bases and J gave up 6 bases, with 22 bases separating them. Germline V lookup: CDR1 GTSNPN, CDR2 SVGIG (reference sequence). CDR3 residues: CAWSPYLTGFRPEAFF. CDR3 sequence (DNA): TGTGCCTGGAGTCCTTACTTGACGGGGTTCCGGCCTGAAGCTTTCTTT.

This chain links TRBV30 with TRBJ1-3; D is possibly TRBD1 (5 bases). V was clipped by 6 bases and J by 1 base, with 7 bases between them. This CDR3 has 12 amino acids. The germline CDR1 and CDR2 sequences are GTSNPN and SVGIG (reference sequence). CDR3 in amino acids: CACRTSGNTIYF. DNA of the CDR3: TGTGCCTGCCGGACATCTGGAAACACCATATATTTT.

The chain has TRBV6-5 and TRBJ1-4; TRBD1 agrees at 7 bases. The J segment lost 4 bases and the V segment lost 2 bases, leaving 4 bases of the junction unmatched. Germline-derived CDR1 and CDR2 are MNHEY and SVGAGI. The CDR3 runs 15 residues. The CDR3 protein is CASSYAGQLNEKLFF. CDR3 nucleotides: TGTGCCAGCAGTTACGCGGGACAGCTTAATGAAAAACTGTTTTTT.

This chain uses TRBV5-3 with TRBJ1-2; the D is unclear. TRBV5-3 is recorded as an ORF, its role being uncertain. The CDR3 covers 13 residues. The germline V and J ends were trimmed by 9 bases and 5 bases, with 17 bases remaining between them. The CDR3 coding sequence is TGTGCCAATGGTCAGTGGAGAGGATATGGCTACACCTTC. Protein: CANGQWRGYGYTF.

The V gene is TRBV5-6, the J gene TRBJ1-6, with TRBD1 matching 11 bases. The CDR3 loop spans 15 amino acids. CDR1 is SGHDT and CDR2 is YYEEEE in the germline V gene. Trimming took 5 bases from V and 7 from J; bases not matched to a gene: 5. This CDR3 reads CASSFRDRGNSPLHF. Here the CDR3 DNA reads TGTGCCAGCAGTTTCCGGGACAGGGGGAATTCACCCCTCCACTTT.

V usage is TRBV7-6 and J usage is TRBJ2-7, with TRBD1 identical over 9 bases. J gave up 6 bases and V 1 base, and 4 bases lay outside the gene matches. The CDR3 runs to 14 residues. Per germline, CDR1 SGHVS and CDR2 FNYEAQ. The CDR3 region has the DNA TGTGCCAGCAGCTTAGATTTGACAGGGGGCGAGCAGTACTTC. Translation: CASSLDLTGGEQYF.

The chain carries TRBV5-4 and TRBJ2-5; D is unclear. The J call is doubtful: the DNA matches TRBJ2-7 better. CDR1 and CDR2 (germline): SGHNT, YYREEE (reference sequence). This CDR3 has 13 residues. CDR3 bases: TGTGCCAGCAGCCCAACTACTGCCCGCGAGCAGTACTTC. It translates to CASSPTTAREQYF.

The chain combines TRBV7-9 with TRBJ2-2, with 7 bases that match TRBD1. The CDR3 covers 16 residues. Trimming cost V 8 bases and J 6 bases; bases outside gene matches: 15. The germline V gene encodes CDR1 SEHNR and CDR2 FQNEAQ (reference sequence). The CDR3 DNA follows: TGTGCCAGCTACGAGGGACAGAGTATGGGAGCCGGGGAGCTGTTTTTT. Protein sequence: CASYEGQSMGAGELFF.

This sequence joins TRBV4-2 and TRBJ2-1; the match to TRBD2 covers 12 bases. With 0 bases clipped from V and 9 bases from J, the junction kept 6 bases outside the gene matches. Germline V gene data show CDR1 as LGHNA and CDR2 as YNFKEQ. This CDR3 has 16 residues. The CDR3 region has the DNA TGTGCCAGCAGCCAAGAAGGTCTAGCGGGGGGGGTTGAGCAGTTCTTC. This codes for CASSQEGLAGGVEQFF.

V usage is TRBV19 and J usage is TRBJ1-4, with 7 bases aligning to TRBD1. CDR3 length equals 15 residues. Germline assignment: CDR1 LNHDA and CDR2 SQIVND (reference sequence). After removal of 7 bases from V and 2 bases from J, the junction contained 7 bases not matched to a gene. CDR3 in DNA: TGTGCCAGTACCCAGGGGACAGCGACTAATGAAAAACTGTTTTTT. Translating it yields CASTQGTATNEKLFF.

The chain recombines TRBV5-1 with TRBJ1-4; possible D gene TRBD1, 5 bases. Trimming removed 4 bases at V and 8 bases at J, with 15 bases between. The CDR3 contains 14 residues. Germline assignment: CDR1 SGHRS and CDR2 YFSETQ. CDR3 sequence (DNA): TGCGCCAGCAGCCCGGGACTACAAAGCGAAAAACTGTTTTTT. Its protein is CASSPGLQSEKLFF.

V is TRBV21-1 and J is TRBJ1-5; whether TRBD1, the table's D call, matches the DNA was not checked. TRBV21-1 represents a pseudogene. The length of the CDR3 is 12 residues. In DNA form, the CDR3 reads TGTGCCGGCAGGTCAAGCAATCAGCCCCAGCATTTT. Translating gives CAGRSSNQPQHF.